The 24 T cell receptor beta chains given below trace back to one sample, sequenced in a study of blood T cell repertoires in COVID-19. Sequencing was performed with immunoSEQ multiplex PCR; in TCRdb, only in-frame clones are kept and a portion is missing. The sample includes about 120,000 clones, approximately 80% of them seen just once. Input material: peripheral blood. These receptors were collected from a human donor in a cohort sampled during active COVID-19.

V gene TRBV29-1 combines with J gene TRBJ1-4; D uncertain. The CDR3 sequence is 13 residues long. With 4 bases removed from V and 6 bases from J, the gap between germline ends came to 12 bases. Per the germline V gene, CDR1 is SQVTM and CDR2 is ANQGSEA. The CDR3 spells CSVARTQDEKLFF. The CDR3 nucleotides are TGCAGCGTTGCCCGCACCCAGGATGAAAAACTGTTTTTT.

The gene calls are TRBV5-4 and TRBJ1-4, with a weak D call TRBD1 (5 bases). The CDR3 totals 14 residues. Trimming removed 0 bases at V and 8 bases at J, with 11 bases between. Per germline, CDR1 SGHNT and CDR2 YYREEE (reference sequence). The CDR3 sequence: CASSLGQGFEKLFF. CDR3 bases: TGTGCCAGCAGCTTGGGGCAGGGTTTCGAAAAACTGTTTTTT.

The chain joins TRBV10-3 to TRBJ1-2; D not certain. The germline V gene encodes CDR1 ENHRY and CDR2 SYGVKD. Trimming removed 0 bases at V and 4 bases at J, with 6 bases between. The length of the CDR3 is 13 residues. The CDR3 reads CAISESNSYGYTF. CDR3 nucleotides: TGTGCCATCAGTGAGTCAAACAGCTATGGCTACACCTTC.

This chain uses TRBV3-1 (or the pseudogene TRBV3-2) with TRBJ2-3; TRBD2 is a possible D gene (5 bases). Germline lookup yields CDR1 LGHDT and CDR2 YNNKEL (reference sequence). The CDR3 runs to 16 residues. V was trimmed by 0 bases and J by 3 bases, leaving 13 bases between them. This CDR3 is CASSQDDGEGTDTQYF. The CDR3 nucleotides are TGTGCCAGCAGCCAAGACGACGGGGAAGGAACAGATACGCAGTATTTT.

The chain carries TRBV14 and TRBJ2-7, with TRBD2 matching 7 bases. CDR1 SGHDN and CDR2 FVKESK come from the germline V gene. The CDR3 totals 16 residues. The junction had 6 bases not matched to a gene; V was cut back by 1 base and J by 0 bases. The CDR3 nucleotides read TGTGCCAGCAGCCAAGGCTCGCGGGGGACCTCCTACGAGCAGTACTTC. It codes for CASSQGSRGTSYEQYF.

This clone was detected a few times. The V call is TRBV19, the J call TRBJ2-7; 10 bases are shared with TRBD1. The junction had 11 bases not matched to a gene; V was cut back by 6 bases and J by 6 bases. CDR3 length: 15 residues. Germline values: CDR1 LNHDA, CDR2 SQIVND (reference sequence). As DNA, the CDR3 is TGTGCCAGTAGGGGAATGGACAGGGGGAGGGCCGAGCAGTACTTC. Encoded protein: CASRGMDRGRAEQYF.

This chain connects TRBV28 to TRBJ2-7; D may be TRBD1 (5 bases). The V gene's germline CDR1 is MDHEN and CDR2 SYDVKM. This CDR3 contains 16 residues. Trimming cost V 3 bases and J 0 bases, with 15 bases left between them. CDR3 in amino acids: CASSFRGPATSYEQYF. In DNA form, the CDR3 reads TGTGCCAGCAGTTTTAGGGGTCCCGCCACCTCCTACGAGCAGTACTTC.

This chain joins TRBV4-1 and TRBJ1-4; 8 positions match TRBD1. The germline CDR1 and CDR2 sequences are MGHRA and YSYEKL. The CDR3 runs to 16 residues. V trimming: 0 bases; J trimming: 7 bases; junction bases outside the gene matches: 7. For the CDR3, the DNA is TGCGCCAGCAGCCAAGATTCTGCGACAGGGGTTGAAAAACTGTTTTTT. Residues: CASSQDSATGVEKLFF.

The chain carries TRBV6-5 and TRBJ1-4; tentatively, D is TRBD1 (5 bases). Trimming pared 7 bases from V and 4 bases from J, leaving 13 bases between. The CDR3 has 14 residues. Germline V gene data show CDR1 as MNHEY and CDR2 as SVGAGI. CDR3 coding DNA: TGTGCCAGCAACTACAGGCCTCTTAATGAAAAACTGTTTTTT. Translating gives CASNYRPLNEKLFF.

This clone was picked up a small number of times. The chain employs TRBV4-2 and TRBJ2-7, with TRBD1 as a possible D gene (6 bases). Trimming cost V 0 bases and J 3 bases, with 12 bases left between them. This CDR3 contains 15 residues. The germline CDR1 and CDR2 sequences are LGHNA and YNFKEQ. CDR3 sequence (DNA): TGTGCCAGCAGCCAAGATGACAGGACGTACTACGAGCAGTACTTC. Encoded protein: CASSQDDRTYYEQYF.

The J gene is TRBJ1-1, the V gene TRBV5-1, with D possibly TRBD1 on 6 matching bases. The V end lost 4 bases, the J end lost 1 base, and 11 bases lay between the germline ends. Germline V gives CDR1 SGHRS, CDR2 YFSETQ. CDR3 length: 14 amino acids. The CDR3 sequence: CASSLGQRNTEAFF. Written as DNA, the CDR3 is TGCGCCAGCAGCCTTGGACAGCGGAACACTGAAGCTTTCTTT.

The chain employs TRBV3-1 (or the pseudogene TRBV3-2) and TRBJ2-7; 13 bases map to TRBD2. The V gene end was trimmed by 3 bases and the J gene end by 5 bases; junction bases not matched to a gene: 4. Germline V lookup: CDR1 LGHDT, CDR2 YNNKEL (reference sequence). CDR3 length equals 15 residues. The DNA for the CDR3 is TGTGCCAGCAGCCACAATGGACTAGCGGGAGACGAGCAGTACTTC. Translation gives CASSHNGLAGDEQYF.

This chain joins TRBV6-6 and TRBJ2-7, with D possibly TRBD2 on 6 matching bases. Germline CDR1 and CDR2: MNHNY and SVGAGI (reference sequence). V lost 8 bases and J lost 3, with 11 bases in between. There are 12 residues in the CDR3. The CDR3 nucleotides read TGTGCCAGCGAACTAGCTCGCTACGAGCAGTACTTC. Translated, it gives CASELARYEQYF.

The chain employs TRBV27 and TRBJ1-5; the D is unclear. With 1 base removed from V and 6 bases from J, the gap between germline ends came to 19 bases. The CDR3 is 17 amino acids. CDR1 and CDR2 from the germline V gene are MNHEY and SMNVEV (reference sequence). The CDR3 DNA sequence: TGTGCCAGCAGTTTATTCTCCGGCCGGGGAATTGCTCAGCCCCAGCATTTT. Residues: CASSLFSGRGIAQPQHF.

V and J are TRBV19 and TRBJ1-5; the D gene is possibly TRBD1 (6 bases). Per germline, CDR1 LNHDA and CDR2 SQIVND (reference sequence). The CDR3 has 13 residues. Between the trimmed V and J ends, which lost 5 bases and 7 bases, there was a span of 12 bases. Here the CDR3 reads CASSDYRAQPQHF. The DNA for the CDR3 is TGTGCCAGTAGTGACTACAGGGCCCAGCCCCAGCATTTT.

V and J are TRBV10-3 and TRBJ2-1; D not certain. Germline lookup yields CDR1 ENHRY and CDR2 SYGVKD. Trimming took off 2 bases at V and 0 bases at J, with 8 bases between the two ends. CDR3 length: 15 residues. The CDR3 bases are TGTGCCATCAGTGAGACAAGGAGCTCCTACAATGAGCAGTTCTTC. Protein: CAISETRSSYNEQFF.

Concerning this clone: This CDR3 is also generated by other DNA sequences in the sample. The J gene is TRBJ2-7, the V gene TRBV5-1, with 9 nucleotides matching TRBD1. The CDR3 loop spans 14 amino acids. Trimming cost V 2 bases and J 4 bases; bases outside gene matches: 4. The germline V gene has CDR1 SGHRS and CDR2 YFSETQ. The CDR3 reads CASSLGTGTYEQYF. DNA of the CDR3: TGCGCCAGCAGCTTAGGGACAGGGACGTACGAGCAGTACTTC.

The gene calls are TRBV6-2 or TRBV6-3 and TRBJ2-1; 8 bases line up with TRBD1. The V gene end was trimmed by 4 bases and the J gene end by 8 bases; junction bases not matched to a gene: 10. This CDR3 is 15 amino acids long. The germline CDR1 and CDR2 sequences are MNHEY and SVGEGT. The CDR3 loop reads CASSFLSDRGDEQFF. In DNA form, the CDR3 reads TGTGCCAGCAGTTTCCTATCCGACAGGGGCGATGAGCAGTTCTTC.

This rearrangement joins TRBV27 to TRBJ2-1; TRBD1 might be the D (5 bases). CDR3 length: 13 residues. Germline V gene sequence: CDR1 MNHEY, CDR2 SMNVEV (reference sequence). Trimming pared 2 bases from V and 4 bases from J, leaving 6 bases between. CDR3 in amino acids: CASSLQGYNEQFF. CDR3 nucleotides: TGTGCCAGCAGTTTACAGGGTTACAATGAGCAGTTCTTC.

The chain employs TRBV11-3 and TRBJ2-5, with TRBD2 as a possible D gene (6 bases). The CDR3 is 16 residues long. V dropped 2 bases and J dropped 4 bases, with 17 bases sitting between them. The V gene's germline CDR1 is SGHNT and CDR2 YENEEA. CDR3 in amino acids: CASSLSSRELVETQYF. In DNA form, the CDR3 reads TGTGCCAGCAGCTTAAGTTCCCGGGAGCTGGTAGAGACCCAGTACTTC.

The chain combines TRBV11-2 with TRBJ1-2; D gene uncertain. Per germline, CDR1 SGHAT and CDR2 FQNNGV. This CDR3 has 14 residues. Between the trimmed V and J ends, which lost 0 bases and 4 bases, there was a span of 9 bases. This chain's CDR3 is CASSLERRAYGYTF. The CDR3 DNA reads TGTGCCAGCAGCTTAGAGCGGCGGGCCTATGGCTACACCTTC. The full variable domain, its missing parts supplied by reference TRBV11-2 and TRBJ1-2, is EAGVAQSPRYKIIEKRQSVAFWCNPISGHATLYWYQQILGQGPKLLIQFQNNGVVDDSQLPKDRFSAERLKGVDSTLKIQPAKLEDSAVYLCASSLERRAYGYTFGSGTRLTVV.

The rearrangement links TRBV27 to TRBJ2-7; 9 nucleotides agree with TRBD1. The CDR3 totals 14 residues. After removal of 5 bases from V and 5 bases from J, the junction contained 7 bases not matched to a gene. Germline CDR1 MNHEY, CDR2 SMNVEV (reference sequence). This CDR3 reads CASSSRQGVDEQYF. CDR3 in DNA: TGTGCCAGCAGTAGCCGACAGGGGGTCGACGAGCAGTACTTC.

This clone was seen once. The chain uses TRBV19 and TRBJ1-1; TRBD1 agrees at 9 bases. Germline loops: CDR1 LNHDA, CDR2 SQIVND (reference sequence). The V and J ends lost 4 bases and 4 bases, in that order; junction bases with no gene match: 4. The CDR3 has 14 amino acids. The CDR3 coding sequence is TGTGCCAGTAGTAGAGGGACAGGGTTCACTGAAGCTTTCTTT. It is translated as CASSRGTGFTEAFF.

This clone turned up a few times. J is TRBJ1-1 and V is TRBV12-3 or TRBV12-4; no firm D call. This CDR3 is built from 13 residues. V lost 7 bases and J 1 base, leaving 10 bases between the germline ends. For the CDR3, the DNA is TGTGCCAGCACGATTAGATGGAACACTGAAGCTTTCTTT. It codes for CASTIRWNTEAFF.